The 23 T cell receptor beta chains below all came from one sample that was sequenced in a study of blood T cell repertoires in COVID-19. The protocol was immunoSEQ multiplex PCR, while the TCRdb copy is restricted to in-frame clones and leaves out a portion. The table has 170,000 or so clones, over 90% seen once. The sequencing input was peripheral blood. These receptors all come from a man aged 50 or older with acute or convalescent COVID-19.

The genes are TRBV28 and TRBJ2-3; tentative D call: TRBD1 (5 bases). Germline V gives CDR1 MDHEN, CDR2 SYDVKM. The CDR3 runs to 16 residues. Trimming pared 6 bases from V and 4 bases from J, leaving 20 bases between. The CDR3 loop is CASRSEGAGRADTQYF. The CDR3, as DNA: TGTGCCAGCAGGTCAGAAGGGGCAGGGCGCGCAGATACGCAGTATTTT.

V is TRBV18 and J is TRBJ1-5, with D uncertain. V lost 3 bases to trimming and J lost 7 bases, with 19 bases between them. This CDR3 spans 16 amino acids. Germline values: CDR1 KGHSH, CDR2 LQKENI. The CDR3 nucleotides are TGTGCCAGCTCACCTGTCCCTCCCGAGGGAGGCCAGCCCCAGCATTTT. This gives the protein CASSPVPPEGGQPQHF.

The V call is TRBV3-1 (or the pseudogene TRBV3-2), the J call TRBJ2-1; TRBD2 matches at 8 bases. From germline, CDR1 is LGHDT and CDR2 YNNKEL (reference sequence). The CDR3 runs to 17 residues. V dropped 0 bases and J dropped 9; count of bases not matched to a gene: 13. The CDR3 bases are TGTGCCAGCAGCCAAGATCAGGCTAGCGGGCGGAGGGGTGAGCAGTTCTTC. Protein product: CASSQDQASGRRGEQFF.

This rearrangement joins TRBV30 to TRBJ2-3, with D tentatively TRBD1 (6 bases). CDR1 and CDR2 from the germline V gene are GTSNPN and SVGIG (reference sequence). The CDR3 is 13 amino acids. Between the trimmed V and J ends, which lost 2 bases and 1 base, there was a span of 7 bases. CDR3 region: CAWSPGGTDTQYF. CDR3 DNA sequence: TGTGCCTGGAGTCCAGGGGGCACAGATACGCAGTATTTT.

This chain joins TRBV5-1 and TRBJ1-1, with 8 bases lining up with TRBD1. The CDR3 runs 14 residues. J gave up 5 bases and V 1 base, and 4 bases lay outside the gene matches. CDR1 and CDR2 from the germline V gene are SGHRS and YFSETQ. This CDR3 is CASSLSTGVTEAFF. The DNA of the CDR3 is TGCGCCAGCAGCTTGTCGACAGGGGTTACTGAAGCTTTCTTT.

The chain carries TRBV24-1 and TRBJ1-2; 9 bases map to TRBD1. Germline V CDR1 and CDR2: KGHDR, SFDVKD. This CDR3 is 14 amino acids long. V gave up 5 bases and J gave up 0 bases; unmatched junction bases: 0. The DNA for the CDR3 is TGTGCCACCAGTGGGACAGGGGCTAACTATGGCTACACCTTC. It encodes CATSGTGANYGYTF.

The rearrangement joins TRBV30 to TRBJ1-1; weak D call: TRBD1 (6 bases). There are 12 residues in the CDR3. Between the trimmed V and J ends, which lost 5 bases and 4 bases, there was a span of 11 bases. CDR1 is GTSNPN and CDR2 is SVGIG in the germline V gene (reference sequence). DNA of the CDR3: TGTGCCTGGGATGGACAGATCACTGAAGCTTTCTTT. Encoded protein: CAWDGQITEAFF.

The chain carries TRBV29-1 and TRBJ1-1; TRBD1 is a possible D gene (6 bases). This CDR3 has 13 residues. The ends were cut back, 5 bases at V and 0 bases at J, with 10 bases in the middle. The germline gives CDR1 SQVTM, CDR2 ANQGSEA. The CDR3 nucleotides read TGCAGCGTTAGGGGACATTTGAACACTGAAGCTTTCTTT. Its translation: CSVRGHLNTEAFF.

The rearrangement uses TRBV14 and TRBJ2-1; D might be TRBD1 (6 bases). The CDR3 sequence is 18 residues long. The V and J ends lost 4 bases and 4 bases respectively, with 23 bases between them. Germline V CDR1 and CDR2: SGHDN, FVKESK. In DNA, the CDR3 is TGTGCCAGCAGCCCGGAGGTATCAGTCCAGGGGATTTACAATGAGCAGTTCTTC. It encodes CASSPEVSVQGIYNEQFF.

The chain combines TRBV9 with TRBJ2-1; tentative D call: TRBD1 (5 bases). CDR1 SGDLS and CDR2 YYNGEE come from the germline V gene. V was trimmed by 0 bases and J by 6 bases, leaving 10 bases between them. The CDR3 sequence is 14 residues long. This CDR3 is CASSVVQGGNEQFF. The CDR3 DNA is TGTGCCAGCAGCGTAGTTCAGGGCGGCAATGAGCAGTTCTTC.

The V and J genes are TRBV7-2 and TRBJ1-5, with unresolved D. The V gene's germline CDR1 is SGHTA and CDR2 FQGNSA. V was pared by 2 bases and J by 7 bases, with 6 bases between. The CDR3 covers 12 residues. The CDR3 coding sequence is TGTGCCAGCAGCTTACCGGGACAGCCCCAGCATTTT. Translation gives CASSLPGQPQHF.

This clone was found a few times. V usage is TRBV27 and J usage is TRBJ1-1; a weak D match, TRBD1 (5 bases). This CDR3 has 15 amino acids. Germline-derived CDR1 and CDR2 are MNHEY and SMNVEV (reference sequence). V lost 1 base and J lost 2, with 11 bases in between. The CDR3 nucleotides are TGTGCCAGCAGTTTATTGGGGGACTTAAACACTGAAGCTTTCTTT. Protein sequence: CASSLLGDLNTEAFF.

V is TRBV5-1 and J is TRBJ2-2, with D perhaps matching TRBD2 (5 bases). Germline V lookup: CDR1 SGHRS, CDR2 YFSETQ. This CDR3 is 15 amino acids long. V was cut by 0 bases and J by 5 bases, with 11 bases left in between. In nucleotides, the CDR3 is TGCGCCAGCAGCTTGGTGGGAACGGGGACCGGGGAGCTGTTTTTT. It encodes CASSLVGTGTGELFF.

V gene TRBV28 combines with J gene TRBJ1-2; D is undetermined. Deletions cut 8 bases from V and 1 base from J, with 11 bases between. The germline V gene has CDR1 MDHEN and CDR2 SYDVKM. This CDR3 is built from 13 residues. CDR3 protein: CASLTANNYGYTF. The CDR3 coding sequence is TGTGCCAGCCTTACAGCTAATAACTATGGCTACACCTTC.

This chain connects TRBV19 to TRBJ2-1; 10 positions agree with TRBD2. This CDR3 comprises 19 residues. Germline loops: CDR1 LNHDA, CDR2 SQIVND (reference sequence). V was pared by 0 bases and J by 4 bases, with 12 bases of the junction left unmatched. CDR3 DNA: TGTGCCAGTAGTATAGATCCCCCACTAGCGGGGCCTTTGTACAATGAGCAGTTCTTC. The encoded protein is CASSIDPPLAGPLYNEQFF.

J is TRBJ2-7 and V is TRBV4-1; 9 bases are a match to TRBD1. The CDR3 loop spans 14 amino acids. V gave up 1 base and J gave up 2 bases; unmatched junction bases: 0. From germline, CDR1 is MGHRA and CDR2 YSYEKL. CDR3: CASSQGQGAYEQYF. CDR3 sequence (DNA): TGCGCCAGCAGCCAAGGACAGGGGGCCTACGAGCAGTACTTC.

This chain links TRBV6-5 with TRBJ2-6, with D perhaps TRBD2 (5 bases). The germline V and J ends were trimmed by 8 bases and 0 bases, with 8 bases remaining between them. Looked up from germline, CDR1 is MNHEY and CDR2 is SVGAGI. The CDR3 runs to 14 residues. The CDR3 loop is CASRRDSGANVLTF. For the CDR3, the DNA is TGTGCCAGCCGACGGGACTCTGGGGCCAACGTCCTGACTTTC.

V and J are TRBV19 and TRBJ2-3; TRBD2 aligns across 8 bases. The CDR3 runs to 14 residues. Trimming removed 4 bases from V and 6 bases from J; junction bases left unmatched: 6. Per the germline V gene, CDR1 is LNHDA and CDR2 is SQIVND (reference sequence). The CDR3 region is CASSTGTRGDTQYF. The CDR3 DNA reads TGTGCCAGTAGTACCGGGACTAGGGGGGATACGCAGTATTTT.

The chain is built from TRBV5-4 and TRBJ2-1; 8 bases agree with TRBD2. V dropped 4 bases and J dropped 7; count of bases not matched to a gene: 13. This CDR3 has 16 amino acids. The V gene's germline CDR1 is SGHNT and CDR2 YYREEE (reference sequence). CDR3 sequence (DNA): TGTGCCAGCAGCCCTCCGAGCGGGGGCGGAGGGAATGAGCAGTTCTTC. It specifies CASSPPSGGGGNEQFF.

CDR3 nucleotides: TGTGCCAGCAGTTCACCAGTAGAGACCCAGTACTTC. This sequence encodes CASSSPVETQYF. V is TRBV12-3 or TRBV12-4 and J is TRBJ2-5; D remains unclear. CDR3 length: 12 residues. V gave up 4 bases and J gave up 4 bases, with 7 bases separating them.

CDR3 DNA: TGTGCCAGCAGCCAAGATCCTACCGGGACTAGCGGGAGCCATGAGCAGTTCTTC. Translating it yields CASSQDPTGTSGSHEQFF. The chain couples TRBV4-2 to TRBJ2-1; 14 nucleotides line up with TRBD2. This CDR3 has 18 amino acids. V trimming: 0 bases; J trimming: 8 bases; junction bases outside the gene matches: 9. The germline gives CDR1 LGHNA, CDR2 YNFKEQ.

The V call is TRBV7-2, the J call TRBJ2-3, with TRBD2 identical over 11 bases. The CDR3 length is 18 residues. Losses at the gene ends were 2 bases for V and 4 bases for J; bases not matched to a gene: 11. The V gene's germline CDR1 is SGHTA and CDR2 FQGNSA. The CDR3 coding sequence is TGTGCCAGCAGCTTAAAACCGCTAGCGGGGGGATTCTCAGATACGCAGTATTTT. This codes for CASSLKPLAGGFSDTQYF.

The V gene is TRBV7-8, the J gene TRBJ1-6, with TRBD1 as a possible D gene (5 bases). The CDR3 length is 16 residues. Germline V gene lookup returns CDR1 SGHVS and CDR2 FQNEAQ. V lost 1 base and J 6 bases, leaving 13 bases between the germline ends. CDR3 nucleotide sequence: TGTGCCAGCAGCTTAGTATGGGCCGGGGGTAATTCACCCCTCCACTTT. Translated: CASSLVWAGGNSPLHF.